This T cell receptor (beta chain) derives from a study of identical twins. In TCRdb, the 5' RACE reads were re-called with MiXCR into one record per CDR3 protein. The sample shows hundreds of thousands of distinct CDR3 sequences, about 20% of them seen only once. Trimming removed 5 bases from V and 0 bases from J; junction bases left unmatched: 7. Germline V lookup: CDR1 DFQATT, CDR2 SNEGSKA (reference sequence). This CDR3 is built from 15 residues. This sample also appeared in a second study, on T cells expressing NK-cell markers. This second study says: In sorted CD3+CD56+NKG2C+, CD3+CD56+NKG2C- and CD3+CD56-NKG2C+ T cells, TCR beta repertoires were obtained.

Specimen: PBMCs. This chain links TRBV20-1 with TRBJ2-3, with TRBD2 matching over 8 bases. The origin of this receptor is a woman younger than 30 in good health. The CDR3: CSAHSGASSTDTQYF. The CDR3 DNA reads as TGCAGTGCTCATAGCGGGGCTTCTAGCACAGATACGCAGTATTTT.